The T cell receptor beta chain described here comes from a study of cytomegalovirus exposure and HLA in healthy donors. Study results and limitations: The study had only CMV serostatus as immune exposure information.

The V gene lost 4 bases and the J gene lost 7 bases, with 11 bases spanning the gap. The CDR3 covers 12 residues. Germline loops: CDR1 SEHNR, CDR2 FQNEAQ (reference sequence). As concerns this clone: Its antigen is still unknown.

PCR employed 60 Vbeta and 13 Jbeta primers. Here immunoSEQ multiplex PCR was the method, and the copy in TCRdb shows in-frame clones only, minus some. The data contain roughly 190,000 clones, about 85% of them singletons. Sequencing was done on a sample of PBMCs. This TCR was sampled from a woman between 45 and 65 years old in good health and CMV-seronegative. This chain joins TRBV7-9 and TRBJ2-7; perhaps TRBD2 as D (5 bases). The CDR3 nucleotides are TGTGCCAGCAGCTCGGGGTCGTGGGAGCAGTACTTC. Its translation is CASSSGSWEQYF.